This TCR beta chain was recovered during a study of PD-1 blockade in classical Hodgkin lymphoma. Generated by immunoSEQ multiplex PCR, the TCRdb table keeps only in-frame clones and is missing some. This table has roughly 96,000 clones, roughly 91% appearing once. This clone was counted between two and nine times. Antigen unknown. Trimming cost V 7 bases and J 8 bases, with 14 bases left between them. This CDR3 has 12 residues. Per germline, CDR1 SNHLY and CDR2 FYNNEI. Time point: cycle 4 day 1 (C4D1), after 5 to 7 weeks of nivolumab. Each patient's relapse followed autologous stem cell transplantation, and brentuximab vedotin exposure varied. The study's findings and limits: Reports indicated that newly diagnosed patients had lower baseline TCR diversity than healthy donors did.

Here the sequenced sample was peripheral blood mononuclear cells (PBMCs), taken before the fourth cycle of nivolumab. The gene calls are TRBV2 and TRBJ1-2; D is perhaps TRBD1 (6 bases). This receptor was identified in a human donor with classical Hodgkin lymphoma. DNA for the CDR3: TGTGCCAGCAAGTCAGGGGATATAGGCTACACCTTC. Protein: CASKSGDIGYTF.